These T cell receptor beta chains were read from a single sample in a study of Graves' ophthalmopathy and Graves' hyperthyroidism. TCRdb independently ran MiXCR on the multiplex PCR reads; one entry per CDR3 protein. The sample records a few hundred thousand distinct CDR3 sequences, 15% being singletons. The sample comprised peripheral blood. The receptors come from a woman younger than 35 with stable Graves' hyperthyroidism. CDR3s include the opening cysteine and the closing phenylalanine or tryptophan.

v_gene | CDR3aa
TRBV7-6 | CASSLAGEQPQHF
TRBV11-1 | CASSPWDSGNQPQHF
TRBV24-1 | CATSWGSETQYF
TRBV12-3/TRBV12-4 | CASSSGTPNSNQPQHF
TRBV19 | CASSTTLNSGEAFF
TRBV11-1 | CASSPGLLGNTGELFF
TRBV20-1 | CSASVGGLETQYF
TRBV10-3 | CAISEGGVAFF
TRBV29-1 | CSVGPTSGGAYEQYF
TRBV6-1 | CASSAIIGWGDQPQHF
TRBV6-5 | CASSYASGAGYTF
TRBV5-1 | CASSLGLNQETQYF
TRBV5-1 | CASSNPDVLTF
TRBV9 | CASSVGVAGVYEQYF
TRBV3-1 | CASSPQGAKYTEAFF
TRBV5-1 | CASSLGGTQTYEQYF
TRBV12-3/TRBV12-4 | CASIPPGHPMNTEAFF
TRBV7-2 | CASSPSRGRNSPLHF
TRBV7-2 | CASSLAGTGGLRGYEQYF
TRBV27 | CASSSGGYRGNQPQHF
TRBV6-1 | CASSGGGVAYPGNQPQHF
TRBV28 | CASTPGDRVYEQYF
TRBV6-2/TRBV6-3 | CASSYPSNQPQHF
TRBV20-1 | CSARDERGGGETQYF
TRBV12-3/TRBV12-4 | CASRRTGSNSPLHF
TRBV3-1 | CASSQGDGSYNEQFF
TRBV10-1 | CASIQLRNSPLHF
TRBV19 | CASTKQPSGNTIYF
TRBV19 | CASSMVGVKFELDGYTF
TRBV18 | CASSPAGDQETQYF
TRBV6-5 | CASSRGAGTEAFF
TRBV5-1 | CASTPGRSYGYTF
TRBV5-1 | CASSLGTGTMNTEAFF
TRBV7-2 | CASRTGRSGANVLTF
TRBV5-1 | CASSSRLGGNTIYF
TRBV11-1 | CASSSRQRDRSFMNTEAFF
TRBV29-1 | CSVGRGSGANVLTF
TRBV29-1 | CSVGGGNGNQPQHF
TRBV2 | CASSIPGELFF
TRBV7-2 | CASSLDPRATIYF
TRBV6-1 | CASSEPGRRANVLTF
TRBV6-2/TRBV6-3 | CASSQRLQETQYF
TRBV6-1 | CASSRSVNYGYTF
TRBV7-2 | CASSLRQETQDF
TRBV9 | CASSVGTGVTEAFF
TRBV11-2 | CASSLVLAGDHRGSEQYF
TRBV12-3/TRBV12-4 | CASSVTGGNYGYTF
TRBV5-1 | CASSRTGVSYEQYF